The 9 T cell receptor beta chains below all came from one sample that was sequenced in a study of blood T cells in healthy people across ages. PCR was performed a second time for roughly 7 to 12 cycles using a sample-barcoded 5' primer and a J-beta primer mix. MiXCR, run by TCRdb on the 5' RACE reads, gives a single entry per CDR3 protein. Of 580,000 or so distinct CDR3 sequences in the sample, roughly 48% are singletons; the top ten hold 20% to 25%. Sequenced sample: blood. Receptors were obtained from a man aged 80 or over in good health.

J is TRBJ2-7 and V is TRBV6-1, with a possible D match to TRBD1 (6 bases). The ends were cut back, 1 base at V and 4 bases at J, with 17 bases in the middle. The CDR3 has 16 amino acids. CDR1 MNHNS and CDR2 SASEGT come from the germline V gene. The CDR3 DNA is TGTGCCAGCAGTGAAGAAAACGGCAGGGGCCGATACGAGCAGTACTTC. It is translated as CASSEENGRGRYEQYF.

This clonotype was detected a few times. The chain carries TRBV7-9 and TRBJ2-5, with 10 nucleotides matching TRBD2. CDR1 is SEHNR and CDR2 is FQNEAQ in the germline V gene (reference sequence). The CDR3 sequence is 14 residues long. V shed 6 bases, J shed 4 bases, and the junction held 5 bases outside the gene matches. CDR3 sequence (DNA): TGTGCCAGCAGTATAGCGGGAGGAAGAGAGACCCAGTACTTC. Protein product: CASSIAGGRETQYF. Complete variable domain (other parts from reference TRBV7-9 and TRBJ2-5): DTGVSQNPRHKITKRGQNVTFRCDPISEHNRLYWYRQTLGQGPEFLTYFQNEAQLEKSRLLSDRFSAERPKGSFSTLEIQRTEQGDSAMYLCASSIAGGRETQYFGPGTRLLVL.

The chain is built from TRBV12-3 or TRBV12-4 and TRBJ2-1; TRBD2 might be the D (6 bases). V was cut by 7 bases and J by 6 bases, with 19 bases left in between. CDR3 size: 15 residues. CDR3 amino acids: CASNILVVGGNEQFF. The CDR3 coding sequence is TGTGCCAGCAATATTCTAGTAGTGGGGGGCAATGAGCAGTTCTTC.

This rearrangement joins TRBV6-1 to TRBJ2-1, with 7 bases matching TRBD1. The germline V gene has CDR1 MNHNS and CDR2 SASEGT. V dropped 2 bases and J dropped 1; count of bases not matched to a gene: 2. The CDR3 has 15 amino acids. DNA of the CDR3: TGTGCCAGCAGTGAAAACAGGGGATCCTACAATGAGCAGTTCTTC. Its protein product is CASSENRGSYNEQFF.

This chain uses TRBV5-1 with TRBJ2-1; TRBD2 matches at 8 bases. Trimming cost V 0 bases and J 10 bases; bases outside gene matches: 15. This CDR3 is built from 17 residues. Germline V lookup: CDR1 SGHRS, CDR2 YFSETQ. CDR3 nucleotides: TGCGCCAGCAGCTTGGTAGCCGGGACTAGTGTCTCCCTCGAGCAGTTCTTC. This sequence encodes CASSLVAGTSVSLEQFF.

The rearrangement links TRBV11-2 to TRBJ1-1; no reliable D call. Trimming stripped 1 base from V and 6 bases from J, with 6 bases between. The CDR3 is made up of 12 amino acids. The germline gives CDR1 SGHAT, CDR2 FQNNGV. CDR3 region: CASSLGLAEAFF. The DNA for the CDR3 is TGTGCCAGCAGCTTAGGGCTCGCTGAAGCTTTCTTT.

This chain joins TRBV11-2 and TRBJ2-1; 8 nucleotides line up with TRBD2. Trimming cost V 0 bases and J 9 bases; bases outside gene matches: 7. This CDR3 region has 15 residues. The germline V gene has CDR1 SGHAT and CDR2 FQNNGV. The CDR3 loop is CASSLDRREEGEQFF. In DNA, the CDR3 is TGTGCCAGCAGCTTAGATCGGCGGGAGGAGGGTGAGCAGTTCTTC. Full variable domain (missing parts from reference TRBV11-2 and TRBJ2-1): EAGVAQSPRYKIIEKRQSVAFWCNPISGHATLYWYQQILGQGPKLLIQFQNNGVVDDSQLPKDRFSAERLKGVDSTLKIQPAKLEDSAVYLCASSLDRREEGEQFFGPGTRLTVL.

This clonotype came up once. V usage is TRBV13 and J usage is TRBJ2-1, with 9 bases matching TRBD1. CDR1 PRHDT and CDR2 FYEKMQ come from the germline V gene (reference sequence). V dropped 4 bases and J dropped 4; count of bases not matched to a gene: 14. The CDR3 sequence is 18 residues long. The CDR3 loop is CASSYLLGDREAYNEQFF. The CDR3 nucleotides are TGTGCCAGCAGCTACCTCTTGGGGGACAGGGAGGCATACAATGAGCAGTTCTTC. The variable domain in full, completed from reference TRBV13 and TRBJ2-1, reads AAGVIQSPRHLIKEKRETATLKCYPIPRHDTVYWYQQGPGQDPQFLISFYEKMQSDKGSIPDRFSAQQFSDYHSELNMSSLELGDSALYFCASSYLLGDREAYNEQFFGPGTRLTVL.

This clonotype has only a few counts. This chain joins TRBV20-1 and TRBJ2-1, with D unclear. The better agreement between TRBJ2-7 and the DNA end casts doubt on the J call. Germline V CDR1 and CDR2: DFQATT, SNEGSKA (reference sequence). The CDR3 is made up of 10 amino acids. This CDR3 reads CSAGYNEQYF. CDR3 nucleotide sequence: TGCAGTGCTGGCTACAATGAGCAGTACTTC.